This TCR beta chain was observed in a study of regulatory T cells in long-lasting Graves disease (dated by TCRdb to about 2021). For context, the study as a whole: Antithyroid drugs had been taken for less than 3 months by newly diagnosed Graves' disease patients. TCR sequencing covered some 13 persistent and roughly 20 newly diagnosed Graves' disease patients, around 35 samples in total. Persistent Graves' disease patients were compared with newly diagnosed Graves' disease patients by peripheral blood TCR sequencing and RNA sequencing. The study was registered as a clinical trial and conducted in China.

The time point label on this specimen signifies: newly diagnosed GD, antithyroid drugs for less than 3 months. RNA was extracted from PBMCs in TRIzol for both TCR sequencing and RNA sequencing. Graves' disease was diagnosed according to American Thyroid Association guidelines. Patients for the study were recruited at an endocrinology department in Xi'an, China. From each patient, approximately 10 milliliters of peripheral blood was collected into an EDTA anticoagulant tube. PBMCs were isolated by Ficoll Paque Plus density gradient separation without further T cell sorting. RNA quality was checked with an Agilent 2100 Bioanalyzer and agarose gel, and concentration with a NanoDrop 2000. Overall study outcomes, separate from this receptor: Persistent patients shared more public clonotypes among themselves (2,741) than newly diagnosed patients did (roughly 910). Sequencing and analysis were limited to the TCR beta chain. Only peripheral blood was studied, because thyroid tissue, the primary lesion, was inaccessible. Persistent Graves' disease patients showed lower TCR Shannon entropy and fewer highly expanded clones than newly diagnosed patients, suggesting clonal expansion. As a limitation, the authors acknowledged that the small sample size may reduce accuracy. Persistent disease showed preferential use of TRBV28, TRBJ1-2 and TRBJ2-5, whereas newly diagnosed disease favored TRBV20-1 and TRBJ2-1.

The table lists this clonotype with a few counts. There is no known antigen for this receptor. No base qualities exist here, and no much larger clone lies one base off it. Receptors were amplified or captured by multiplex PCR. Instrument on record: Illumina HiSeq 4000. To build TCR beta libraries, CDR3 regions were amplified by Arm-PCR using iRepertoire HTBI primers. Before sequencing, the PCR products went through gel purification. The source study handled its data this way. Gene usage analysis of CDR3 amino acid clonotypes relied on the roughly 58 TRBV and 12 to 15 TRBJ segments identified across samples. COPE and FqMerger were used to merge filtered high-quality paired reads into contigs. BLAST was used to align contigs to IMGT TRBV, TRBD and TRBJ reference genes, with CDR3 defined following IMGT. Highly expanded clones were defined as clonotypes with a frequency above 0.1%. Shannon entropy was used to measure repertoire diversity, and the Gini coefficient was used to measure V-J evenness. Public clonotypes were defined as clonotypes shared by more than one individual. The public reads were reanalyzed by TCRdb: fastp trimming at Q25, MiXCR alignment, in-frame beta chains only. Merged by CDR3 protein, the rows form single entries marked with the most common genes and DNA. The V and J calls here are based on TCRdb, not the publication. Recorded for this sample are 380,000 or so distinct CDR3 sequences; 15% to 20% of them occurred a single time. 20% to 25% of the sample is held by the ten biggest clonotypes.

CDR1 and CDR2 are drawn from the germline V gene: KGHSH, LQKENI. The V end loses 1 base and the J end loses 3 bases, and a stretch of 4 bases separates them. Inclusive of the bounding cysteine and phenylalanine, the CDR3 is 13 residues long. Here the CDR3 DNA is all that survives: 39 bases in frame from base 1. This sample was shared with a second study, whose subject was T cells in Graves' hyperthyroidism and ophthalmopathy. As noted in the second study: Stable Graves' hyperthyroidism was defined as no progression to ophthalmopathy during 18 months of follow-up. The hyperthyroidism patients were between 18 and 65 years old and newly diagnosed, with a disease duration of less than 2 months. Any patient with an uncontrolled infection, another autoimmune disease, pregnancy or lactation was excluded. Diagnoses were based on clinical symptoms, serum thyroxine and TRAb, thyroid ultrasound and orbital computed tomography. The first round of RT-PCR for the TCR CDR3 was performed with the HTBI primer set and the Qiagen OneStep RT-PCR kit. Blood samples also contained most of the expanded thyroid clonotypes (frequency above 0.001), which suggests that blood repertoires may reflect thyroid immune responses. Ophthalmopathy was separated from stable hyperthyroidism by a 13 V-J signature model, with over 85% sensitivity and about 81% specificity obtained in cross-validation and 80%/75% obtained in testing. During validation, the model predicted progression to ophthalmopathy a median of around 7 months ahead of onset, with around 71% sensitivity and less than 85% specificity. A discovery cohort of about a hundred patients, about 40 with Graves' ophthalmopathy and approximately 55 with stable Graves' hyperthyroidism, was used to find distinguishing TCR V-J signatures. Prospective prediction of ophthalmopathy was tested in an independent validation cohort of some 20 hyperthyroidism patients and 15 to 17 patients who later progressed to ophthalmopathy. For training and testing, the 80 to 100 patients in the discovery cohort were randomly divided in a 7:3 ratio. In roughly six Graves' hyperthyroidism patients, the study also compared T-cell repertoires from thyroid tissue with T-cell repertoires from blood. Once sampling was done, hyperthyroidism patients were given methimazole at a starting dose of 30 mg daily, whereas ophthalmopathy patients were given high-dose intravenous methylprednisolone. The libraries were constructed in a second round of multiplex PCR and then size-selected and purified. Paired-end sequencing of the libraries was performed with 100 bp reads on an Illumina HiSeq2000. SOAPnuke was used to process the raw data, removing reads that contained adapters or uncalled bases, had a mean Phred below 15, or lacked an exact match to the constant primer or identifier. COPE v1.2.5 was used to merge the high-quality paired reads, and each unique nucleotide sequence was defined as a clonotype. Clonotypes were aligned to IMGT TRBV, TRBD and TRBJ reference segments using MiTCR v1.1. The analysis included only V-J combinations with a frequency above 0.0001, which together covered more than 98% of the repertoires. A TCS score was defined as the ratio of F50 (clonal expansion) to E x V (chaos), with BLOSUM62-based TCRdist applied between CDR3 peptides within each V-J. Welch's t-statistics and random forest reduced several hundred V-J features to 13, which were used in a naive Bayes classifier (R e1071). Sample size was not statistically predetermined, and investigators were not blinded to group allocation. TCR Vbeta CDR3 sequencing of 130 to 150 peripheral blood samples (43 ophthalmopathy, over 70 hyperthyroidism and 17 progressor patients) is reported in the paper.

The chain employs TRBV18 and TRBJ2-1; too little of a D gene remains to name it. The input for sequencing was peripheral blood mononuclear cells (PBMCs), taken at new diagnosis, from a patient treated with antithyroid drugs. This TCR was sampled from a young woman with Graves disease. Donor details come from another sample of the same person, matched by shared clones. For the CDR3, the sequence is CASSPQRYNEQFF. The DNA sequence is as follows: TGTGCCAGCTCACCACAACGCTACAATGAGCAGTTCTTC.